A single sample gave rise to the 28 T cell receptor beta chains below, sequenced in a study of human T cells and chemical hapten exposure. TCRdb passed the RACE reads through MiXCR, listing each CDR3 protein once. The table has 300,000 to 350,000 distinct CDR3 sequences, roughly 6.9% seen once; the top ten hold 7% to 10%. Time point meaning: patch test 1, 2 weeks after DPC sensitization. Treatment specified: therapeutic diphenylcyclopropenone sensitization with weekly scalp DPC. The sample here was whole blood, taken in connection with sensitization to the hapten diphenylcyclopropenone (DPC). The receptors come from a woman between 18 and 29 years old with alopecia areata. Some clones in this sample may be carry-over from other donors' samples.

This clonotype has just a few counts. The V gene is TRBV18, the J gene TRBJ2-7; 7 bases fit TRBD1. The V gene end was trimmed by 4 bases and the J gene end by 7 bases; junction bases not matched to a gene: 13. CDR1 KGHSH and CDR2 LQKENI come from the germline V gene. CDR3 length: 15 residues. The CDR3 coding sequence is TGTGCCAGCTCACTCTCCGGGACAGATGCTAGGGAGCAGTACTTC. It yields the protein CASSLSGTDAREQYF.

This clonotype was observed a few times. The V gene is TRBV6-2 or TRBV6-3, the J gene TRBJ2-3, with D possibly TRBD1 on 6 matching bases. V was shortened by 5 bases and J by 6 bases, with 18 bases between the two germline ends. The CDR3 spans 15 residues. Germline V gene data show CDR1 as MNHEY and CDR2 as SVGEGT. The DNA for the CDR3 is TGTGCCAGCAGTAACAGGGACCGCCGAGTTGATACGCAGTATTTT. Translating gives CASSNRDRRVDTQYF.

The J gene is TRBJ1-1, the V gene TRBV15; 8 bases align to TRBD1. Germline V lookup: CDR1 LNHNV, CDR2 YYDKDF (reference sequence). V lost 0 bases to trimming and J lost 3 bases; unmatched junction nucleotides: 3. This CDR3 spans 15 amino acids. The CDR3 protein is CATSREADRDTEAFF. DNA of the CDR3: TGTGCCACCAGCAGAGAGGCGGACAGGGACACTGAAGCTTTCTTT.

In its sample, this clonotype was seen a few times. The V and J genes are TRBV12-3 or TRBV12-4 and TRBJ2-5; 13 bases match TRBD2. This CDR3 is built from 16 residues. Germline trimming cut 5 bases from V and 4 bases from J; bases unmatched to any gene: 7. CDR3 nucleotides: TGTGCCAGCAGTCCGAGGACTAGCGGGGGACTAGAGACCCAGTACTTC. Translating gives CASSPRTSGGLETQYF.

This clonotype was seen ten or more times. V gene TRBV20-1 combines with J gene TRBJ2-3, with D possibly matching TRBD2 (6 bases). Germline CDR1 reads DFQATT; CDR2 reads SNEGSKA (reference sequence). Between the trimmed V and J ends, which lost 4 bases and 3 bases, there was a span of 20 bases. The length of the CDR3 is 16 residues. CDR3 protein: CSATIYSRGRTDTQYF. For the CDR3, the DNA is TGCAGTGCTACCATCTACTCGCGGGGACGAACAGATACGCAGTATTTT.

This clonotype showed up just a few times. This chain uses TRBV6-6 with TRBJ1-5; weak D call: TRBD1 (5 bases). CDR3 length: 13 amino acids. Trimming removed 6 bases from V and 3 bases from J, with 9 bases in between. Germline V CDR1 and CDR2: MNHNY, SVGAGI (reference sequence). CDR3 DNA sequence: TGTGCCAGCAGGGGCAGGGCCAATCAGCCCCAGCATTTT. It translates to CASRGRANQPQHF.

The chain uses TRBV21-1 and TRBJ2-3; TRBD2, the table's D call, lacks a check against the DNA. TRBV21-1 is a documented pseudogene. The CDR3 runs to 15 residues. The CDR3 is CASSNGGTLGDTQYF. The CDR3 region has the DNA TGTGCCAGCAGCAACGGAGGCACGCTGGGGGATACGCAGTATTTT.

This clonotype has just a few counts. J is TRBJ1-2 and V is TRBV7-9, with TRBD1 matching 7 bases. This CDR3 spans 13 amino acids. V gave up 3 bases and J gave up 3 bases; unmatched junction bases: 1. Germline lookup yields CDR1 SEHNR and CDR2 FQNEAQ (reference sequence). CDR3 region: CASSFGTDYGYTF. CDR3 nucleotide sequence: TGTGCCAGCAGCTTCGGGACAGACTATGGCTACACCTTC.

V and J are TRBV27 and TRBJ1-3, with D possibly being TRBD1 (5 bases). The CDR3 totals 15 residues. Between the trimmed V and J ends, which lost 2 bases and 2 bases, there was a span of 10 bases. Germline-derived CDR1 and CDR2 are MNHEY and SMNVEV (reference sequence). In DNA, the CDR3 is TGTGCCAGCAGTTTAGTTCCGGGGGCTGGAAACACCATATATTTT. Amino acids: CASSLVPGAGNTIYF.

The chain combines TRBV27 with TRBJ2-7; D ambiguous. Between the trimmed V and J ends, which lost 1 base and 5 bases, there was a span of 15 bases. CDR1 is MNHEY, CDR2 SMNVEV, per germline (reference sequence). This CDR3 is 15 amino acids long. CDR3 amino acids: CASSLWIGPPHEQYF. CDR3 DNA: TGTGCCAGCAGTTTATGGATCGGACCCCCGCACGAGCAGTACTTC.

This chain joins TRBV12-5 and TRBJ2-7; perhaps TRBD2 as D (6 bases). The CDR3 covers 13 residues. Germline V gene data show CDR1 as LGHNT and CDR2 as FRNRAP. Trimming cost V 0 bases and J 5 bases, with 8 bases left between them. The DNA of the CDR3 is TGTGCTAGTGGTTTGGTACCGGGGGACGAGCAGTACTTC. Translating gives CASGLVPGDEQYF.

A few counts support this clonotype. V usage is TRBV6-5 and J usage is TRBJ1-4; no clear D gene. The CDR3 length is 14 residues. V was pared by 5 bases and J by 8 bases, with 15 bases between. Germline V CDR1 and CDR2: MNHEY, SVGAGI. CDR3 loop: CASSTSPEWEKLFF. The DNA for the CDR3 is TGTGCCAGCAGTACCAGCCCAGAATGGGAAAAACTGTTTTTT.

There are a few counts of this clonotype. The chain is built from TRBV18 and TRBJ1-5; a weak D match, TRBD1 (5 bases). The CDR3 is 16 residues long. Germline lookup yields CDR1 KGHSH and CDR2 LQKENI. V gave up 5 bases and J gave up 0 bases, with 14 bases separating them. DNA of the CDR3: TGTGCCAGCTCATCGCGGGGCACAAATAGCAATCAGCCCCAGCATTTT. It translates to CASSSRGTNSNQPQHF.

The table lists this clonotype with a few counts. V gene TRBV4-1 combines with J gene TRBJ2-3; 8 positions match TRBD1. The junction had 5 bases not matched to a gene; V was cut back by 5 bases and J by 7 bases. There are 13 residues in the CDR3. Germline V gene data show CDR1 as MGHRA and CDR2 as YSYEKL. This CDR3 is CASSWTGNYTQYF. The CDR3 bases are TGCGCCAGCAGCTGGACAGGGAACTATACGCAGTATTTT.

This clonotype has only a few counts. The chain combines TRBV5-1 with TRBJ2-5; perhaps TRBD1 as D (8 bases). This CDR3 spans 14 amino acids. V shed 2 bases and J shed 7 bases, with 15 bases lying between them. The germline CDR1 and CDR2 sequences are SGHRS and YFSETQ. The CDR3 DNA reads TGCGCCAGCAGCTTCGCGACAGGGGAGGGGACCCAGTACTTC. Encoded protein: CASSFATGEGTQYF.

The V call is TRBV4-2, the J call TRBJ1-5; no firm D call. The length of the CDR3 is 13 residues. Germline CDR1 LGHNA, CDR2 YNFKEQ. V was clipped by 2 bases and J by 5 bases, with 7 bases between them. CDR3 residues: CASSQSWDQPQHF. The CDR3 nucleotides read TGTGCCAGCAGCCAAAGTTGGGATCAGCCCCAGCATTTT.

In this sample, this clonotype turned up many times. The chain carries TRBV7-2 and TRBJ2-3; D ambiguous. The CDR3 covers 14 residues. Germline V gene lookup returns CDR1 SGHTA and CDR2 FQGNSA. The V and J ends lost 1 base and 4 bases respectively, with 9 bases between them. The CDR3 here is CASSLVGFADTQYF. The DNA of the CDR3 is TGTGCCAGCAGCTTAGTAGGGTTTGCAGATACGCAGTATTTT.

In its sample, this clonotype was seen many times. The gene calls are TRBV7-9 and TRBJ2-1; D call uncertain. This CDR3 spans 9 amino acids. Trimming left V 5 bases short and J 10 bases short, with 3 bases between. CDR1 is SEHNR and CDR2 is FQNEAQ in the germline V gene (reference sequence). The CDR3, as DNA: TGTGCCAGCAGCACGGAGCAGTTCTTC. Protein product: CASSTEQFF.

This clonotype was seen a few times. The chain has TRBV7-3 and TRBJ2-5, with D perhaps matching TRBD2 (6 bases). V was shortened by 5 bases and J by 1 base, with 14 bases between the two germline ends. The CDR3 is 15 residues long. Per germline, CDR1 SGHTA and CDR2 FQGTGA. The CDR3 DNA reads as TGTGCCAGCAGCCCTAGCCCGGGACTCCAAGAGACCCAGTACTTC. This gives the protein CASSPSPGLQETQYF.

The chain carries TRBV5-1 and TRBJ1-1; D remains ambiguous. From germline, CDR1 is SGHRS and CDR2 YFSETQ. V lost 0 bases and J 6 bases, leaving 21 bases between the germline ends. CDR3 length: 17 amino acids. The CDR3 nucleotides read TGCGCCAGCAGCTTGGCTAGGGCGAACTCCGCAGCCGCTGAAGCTTTCTTT. As protein: CASSLARANSAAAEAFF.

This clonotype has just a few counts. One junction end does not reproduce the germline sequence, and a read error may be involved. J is TRBJ2-1 and V is TRBV12-3 or TRBV12-4; D is undetermined. CDR3 length equals 10 residues. CDR3 amino acids: CASSFIPPLF. DNA for the CDR3: TGTGCCAGCAGTTTTATCCCCCCGCTCTTC.

This clonotype has just a few counts. The gene calls are TRBV9 and TRBJ1-6, with D perhaps matching TRBD1 (6 bases). This CDR3 is built from 16 residues. V dropped 3 bases and J dropped 4 bases, with 14 bases sitting between them. Germline CDR1 and CDR2: SGDLS and YYNGEE. The CDR3 reads CASSGDGGQYNSPLHF. The CDR3 region has the DNA TGTGCCAGCAGCGGAGACGGCGGACAGTATAATTCACCCCTCCACTTT.

The chain combines TRBV12-3 or TRBV12-4 with TRBJ2-4; no clear D. The CDR3 runs 13 residues. Trimming left V 1 base short and J 6 bases short, with 7 bases between. The CDR3 loop reads CASSLVVRNIQYF. DNA of the CDR3: TGTGCCAGCAGTTTAGTGGTCCGAAACATTCAGTACTTC.

Only a few counts were recorded for this clonotype. The J gene is TRBJ2-3, the V gene TRBV25-1, with TRBD2 matching over 12 bases. Germline V gene lookup returns CDR1 MGHDK and CDR2 SYGVNS. The J segment lost 2 bases and the V segment lost 2 bases, leaving 2 bases of the junction unmatched. The CDR3 totals 16 residues. The DNA of the CDR3 is TGTGCCAGCAGTGAACTAGCGGGGGGGGCCACAGATACGCAGTATTTT. As protein: CASSELAGGATDTQYF.

This clonotype showed up just a few times. The rearrangement links TRBV4-3 to TRBJ2-2; TRBD1 is a possible D gene (5 bases). Germline lookup yields CDR1 LGHNA and CDR2 YSLEER. There are 16 residues in the CDR3. The V end lost 0 bases, the J end lost 5 bases, and 13 bases lay between the germline ends. CDR3 sequence: CASSQDKGLRTGELFF. The CDR3 bases are TGCGCCAGCAGCCAAGATAAGGGGTTGAGAACCGGGGAGCTGTTTTTT.

The chain carries TRBV6-6 and TRBJ2-3, with D perhaps being TRBD1 or TRBD2 (5 bases each). The V gene's germline CDR1 is MNHNY and CDR2 SVGAGI (reference sequence). The CDR3 extends over 14 amino acids. Trimming removed 6 bases at V and 0 bases at J, with 10 bases between. The CDR3 coding sequence is TGTGCCAGCAGCAGGGACGGCAGCACAGATACGCAGTATTTT. Its translation is CASSRDGSTDTQYF.

The V call is TRBV4-1, the J call TRBJ1-2; TRBD1 is a possible D gene (6 bases). The germline V and J ends were trimmed by 3 bases and 8 bases, with 16 bases remaining between them. CDR1 is MGHRA, CDR2 YSYEKL, per germline. The CDR3 contains 14 residues. Written as DNA, the CDR3 is TGCGCCAGCAGCCATATTCCAGGGGTAGAAGGCTACACCTTC. It yields the protein CASSHIPGVEGYTF.

This clonotype was observed a few times. This chain uses TRBV24-1 with TRBJ2-2; TRBD1 agrees at 8 bases. The junction had 10 bases not matched to a gene; V was cut back by 4 bases and J by 1 base. CDR1 is KGHDR and CDR2 is SFDVKD in the germline V gene. This CDR3 comprises 18 residues. Here the CDR3 DNA reads TGTGCCACCAGTGAGCCCCACGGGGACAGGCAGAACACCGGGGAGCTGTTTTTT. Translated, it gives CATSEPHGDRQNTGELFF.